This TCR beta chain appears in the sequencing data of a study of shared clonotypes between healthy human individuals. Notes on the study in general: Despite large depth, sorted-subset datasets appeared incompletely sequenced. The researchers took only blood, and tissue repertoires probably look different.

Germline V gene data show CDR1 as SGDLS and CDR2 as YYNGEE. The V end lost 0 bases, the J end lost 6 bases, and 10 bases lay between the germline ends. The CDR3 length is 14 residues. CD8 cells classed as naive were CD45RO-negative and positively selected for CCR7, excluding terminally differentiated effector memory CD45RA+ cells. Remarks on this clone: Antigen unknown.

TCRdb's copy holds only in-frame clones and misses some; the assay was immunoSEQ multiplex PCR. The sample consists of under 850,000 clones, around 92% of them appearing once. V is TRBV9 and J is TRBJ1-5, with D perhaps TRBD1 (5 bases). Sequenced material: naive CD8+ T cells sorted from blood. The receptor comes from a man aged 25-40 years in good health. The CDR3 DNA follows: TGTGCCAGCAGCGTAGGTGGGGGGGGTCAGCCCCAGCATTTT. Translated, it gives CASSVGGGGQPQHF.